The 8 T cell receptor beta chains presented below share a single source sample, sequenced in a study of T cells after yellow fever vaccination. TCRdb itself ran the 5' RACE reads through MiXCR, one entry per CDR3 protein. This sample has about 130,000 distinct CDR3 sequences, with roughly 10% found just once. This specimen consisted of CD8+ T cells sorted from PBMCs, obtained on the day of the yellow fever booster vaccination. Receptors were obtained from a man between 18 and 29 years old who received the YFV17D yellow fever vaccine.

A few counts support this clonotype. The rearrangement links TRBV2 to TRBJ2-2; TRBD2 is a possible D gene (6 bases). Deletions cut 7 bases from V and 5 bases from J, with 35 bases between. The germline CDR1 and CDR2 sequences are SNHLY and FYNNEI. The CDR3 sequence is 21 residues long. The CDR3 spells CASIFLQGGKPGRMVTGELFF. CDR3 DNA: TGTGCCAGCATTTTCCTCCAGGGAGGCAAGCCGGGAAGGATGGTGACCGGGGAGCTGTTTTTT.

This clonotype has just a few counts. The J gene is TRBJ1-5, the V gene TRBV6-2 or TRBV6-3; 9 nucleotides align to TRBD1. From germline, CDR1 is MNHEY and CDR2 SVGEGT. CDR3 length: 15 residues. V dropped 4 bases and J dropped 4; count of bases not matched to a gene: 5. The CDR3 DNA sequence: TGTGCCAGCAGTTCACAGGGGGCGCGTAATCAGCCCCAGCATTTT. Translation: CASSSQGARNQPQHF.

In this sample, this clonotype turned up many times. This sequence joins TRBV7-9 and TRBJ1-2; 8 nucleotides align to TRBD1. CDR1 is SEHNR and CDR2 is FQNEAQ in the germline V gene (reference sequence). The CDR3 covers 16 residues. J lost 1 base, V lost 6 bases, and 10 bases had no gene match. CDR3 region: CASRYLTGQVNYGYTF. CDR3 DNA sequence: TGTGCCAGCAGATATTTGACGGGACAGGTTAACTATGGCTACACCTTC.

This chain joins TRBV3-1 and TRBJ2-1; TRBD1 aligns across 8 bases. CDR1 is LGHDT, CDR2 YNNKEL, per germline (reference sequence). This CDR3 has 17 amino acids. V lost 4 bases to trimming and J lost 7 bases; unmatched junction nucleotides: 15. The CDR3 DNA follows: TGTGCCAGCAGCCTTCAGGGGGCGAAGTCCCATGGGAATGAGCAGTTCTTC. Protein product: CASSLQGAKSHGNEQFF.

This clonotype was seen repeatedly, ten times or more. V gene TRBV7-9 combines with J gene TRBJ2-5; weak D call: TRBD1 (6 bases). The CDR3 extends over 15 amino acids. Germline assignment: CDR1 SEHNR and CDR2 FQNEAQ (reference sequence). V lost 4 bases to trimming and J lost 3 bases, with 15 bases between them. This CDR3 reads CASSSKGEMEETQYF. For the CDR3, the DNA is TGTGCCAGCAGCTCGAAGGGGGAGATGGAAGAGACCCAGTACTTC. Supplemented by reference TRBV7-9 and TRBJ2-5, the full variable domain reads DTGVSQNPRHKITKRGQNVTFRCDPISEHNRLYWYRQTLGQGPEFLTYFQNEAQLEKSRLLSDRFSAERPKGSFSTLEIQRTEQGDSAMYLCASSSKGEMEETQYFGPGTRLLVL.

Ten or more counts support this clonotype. The chain combines TRBV6-2 or TRBV6-3 with TRBJ2-7, with TRBD2 matching 7 bases. The V segment lost 7 bases and the J segment 0 bases; nucleotides outside the gene matches: 3. The CDR3 is made up of 13 amino acids. Germline assignment: CDR1 MNHEY and CDR2 SVGEGT. The CDR3 spells CASKAGSSYEQYV. The DNA of the CDR3 is TGTGCCAGCAAAGCGGGGAGCTCCTACGAGCAGTACGTC.

This clonotype was seen only a few times. The chain combines TRBV12-3 or TRBV12-4 with TRBJ2-3; no firm D call. The CDR3 runs to 15 residues. The V and J ends lost 3 bases and 0 bases respectively, with 10 bases between them. The CDR3 sequence is CASSFPSGSTDTQYF. In DNA, the CDR3 is TGTGCCAGCAGTTTCCCCAGTGGTAGCACAGATACGCAGTATTTT.

This clonotype appeared a few times. The rearrangement uses TRBV9 and TRBJ2-5; D ambiguous. The germline V gene encodes CDR1 SGDLS and CDR2 YYNGEE. The CDR3 spans 13 residues. Trimming pared 0 bases from V and 1 base from J, leaving 4 bases between. The CDR3 DNA is TGTGCCAGCAGCGTAGATGGCCAAGAGACCCAGTACTTC. Its translation is CASSVDGQETQYF.